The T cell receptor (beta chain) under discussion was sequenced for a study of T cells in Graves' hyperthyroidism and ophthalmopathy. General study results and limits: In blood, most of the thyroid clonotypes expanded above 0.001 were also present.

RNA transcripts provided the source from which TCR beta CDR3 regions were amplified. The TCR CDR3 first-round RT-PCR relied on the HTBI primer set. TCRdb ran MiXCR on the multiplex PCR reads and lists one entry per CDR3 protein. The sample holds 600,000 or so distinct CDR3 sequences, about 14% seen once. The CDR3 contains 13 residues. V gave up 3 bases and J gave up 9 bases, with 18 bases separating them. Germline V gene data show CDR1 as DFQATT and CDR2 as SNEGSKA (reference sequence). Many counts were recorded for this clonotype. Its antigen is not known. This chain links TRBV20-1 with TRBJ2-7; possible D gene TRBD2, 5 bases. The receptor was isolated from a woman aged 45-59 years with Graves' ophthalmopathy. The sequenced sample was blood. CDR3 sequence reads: CSASPGILASQYF. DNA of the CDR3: TGCAGTGCTAGTCCGGGGATCCTGGCTTCGCAGTACTTC.